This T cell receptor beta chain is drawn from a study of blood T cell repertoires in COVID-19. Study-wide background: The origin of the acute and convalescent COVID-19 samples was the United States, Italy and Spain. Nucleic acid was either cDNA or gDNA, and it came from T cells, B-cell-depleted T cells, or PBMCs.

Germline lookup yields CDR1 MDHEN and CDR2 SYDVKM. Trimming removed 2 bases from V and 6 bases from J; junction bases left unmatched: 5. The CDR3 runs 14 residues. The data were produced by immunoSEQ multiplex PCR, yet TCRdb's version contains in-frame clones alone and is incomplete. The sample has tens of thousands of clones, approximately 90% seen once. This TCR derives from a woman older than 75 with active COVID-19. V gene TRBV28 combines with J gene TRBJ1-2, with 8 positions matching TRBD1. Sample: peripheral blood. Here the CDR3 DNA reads TGTGCCAGCAGTTTACAGGGGGCGCTTCATGGCTACACCTTC. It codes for CASSLQGALHGYTF.